The 10 T cell receptor beta chains given below trace back to one sample, sequenced in a study of T-cell reconstitution after alpha-beta-depleted transplantation in children. Unique molecular identifiers featured in how the TCRbeta library was prepared. TCRdb reprocessed the PCR reads with MiXCR, giving one entry per CDR3 protein. The profile shows more than 200,000 distinct CDR3 sequences, about 9.6% of them singletons. The sample here was PBMCs from the stem cell graft donor, taken from the stem cell graft. Receptor source: a human donor who donated a stem cell graft to a child with SCID.

There are many counts of this clonotype. J is TRBJ1-6 and V is TRBV27; 9 bases fit TRBD1. The CDR3 is made up of 14 amino acids. Germline-derived CDR1 and CDR2 are MNHEY and SMNVEV (reference sequence). The J segment lost 10 bases and the V segment lost 4 bases, leaving 5 bases of the junction unmatched. CDR3 protein: CASSSPTGGSPLHF. In nucleotides, the CDR3 is TGTGCCAGCAGTTCCCCGACAGGGGGATCACCCCTCCACTTT.

This clonotype was seen many times. This chain links TRBV5-1 with TRBJ1-1; D remains unclear. Looked up from germline, CDR1 is SGHRS and CDR2 is YFSETQ. The CDR3 contains 13 residues. V lost 2 bases to trimming and J lost 1 base, with 6 bases between them. As DNA, the CDR3 is TGCGCCAGCAGCTTCGACCAGAACACTGAAGCTTTCTTT. Protein sequence: CASSFDQNTEAFF.

This clonotype was detected ten times or more. The V gene is TRBV20-1, the J gene TRBJ2-3; 7 positions match TRBD2. CDR1 and CDR2 (germline): DFQATT, SNEGSKA (reference sequence). The CDR3 loop spans 16 amino acids. With 5 bases clipped from V and 2 bases from J, the junction kept 13 bases outside the gene matches. CDR3 loop: CSAGAGVYAHTDTQYF. CDR3 coding DNA: TGCAGTGCTGGGGCGGGGGTCTATGCACACACAGATACGCAGTATTTT.

This clonotype was seen ten or more times. The chain is built from TRBV20-1 and TRBJ1-5, with 11 bases lining up with TRBD1. With V trimmed by 6 bases and J by 2 bases, 15 bases remained unmatched. The CDR3 runs 18 residues. In germline, CDR1 is DFQATT, CDR2 SNEGSKA (reference sequence). The CDR3 here is CSALRWTGGDLGNQPQHF. In DNA, the CDR3 is TGCAGTGCCCTTAGGTGGACAGGGGGCGATTTGGGCAATCAGCCCCAGCATTTT.

CDR3 loop: CASSLAQRGGQTQYF. The CDR3 DNA reads as TGTGCCAGCAGCTTAGCCCAGCGGGGGGGCCAGACCCAGTACTTC. The chain combines TRBV11-2 with TRBJ2-5; 10 nucleotides line up with TRBD2. The CDR3 is 15 residues long. Germline lookup yields CDR1 SGHAT and CDR2 FQNNGV. The V and J ends lost 1 base and 6 bases, in that order; junction bases with no gene match: 5.

This clonotype was seen at least ten times. V and J are TRBV6-1 and TRBJ2-1; no definite D call. The CDR3 has 11 amino acids. Germline V lookup: CDR1 MNHNS, CDR2 SASEGT. V was cut by 6 bases and J by 6 bases, with 6 bases left in between. The CDR3 DNA reads TGTGCCAGCAGACAAAGCAATGAGCAGTTCTTC. This codes for CASRQSNEQFF.

This clonotype was counted ten times or more. V and J are TRBV29-1 and TRBJ1-2; TRBD1 might be the D (5 bases). Germline CDR1 reads SQVTM; CDR2 reads ANQGSEA. Trimming cost V 0 bases and J 8 bases, with 13 bases left between them. The CDR3 sequence is 13 residues long. This CDR3 is CSVEDWGTEGYTF. The CDR3 region has the DNA TGCAGCGTTGAAGATTGGGGGACGGAGGGCTACACCTTC.

This clonotype was found many times. The chain employs TRBV15 and TRBJ1-2; 7 bases match TRBD1. The CDR3 contains 17 residues. CDR1 and CDR2 (germline): LNHNV, YYDKDF (reference sequence). J was trimmed by 3 bases and V by 0 bases; bases with no gene match: 10. CDR3 coding DNA: TGTGCCACCAGCAGAGAGTTAAAAGGGGGCGCTTACTATGGCTACACCTTC. Translating gives CATSRELKGGAYYGYTF.

Only one count was recorded for this clonotype. Mismatch with germline at one junction end may stem from a read error. The rearrangement joins TRBV12-3 or TRBV12-4 to TRBJ2-7; the D is unclear. This CDR3 spans 13 amino acids. The CDR3 sequence: CASRLARTYEQYF. CDR3 DNA sequence: TGTGCCAGCAGATTAGCTAGGACCTACGAGCAGTACTTC.

The table lists this clonotype with many counts. This chain joins TRBV20-1 and TRBJ2-7, with TRBD2 identical over 7 bases. CDR3 length: 14 residues. CDR1 DFQATT and CDR2 SNEGSKA come from the germline V gene (reference sequence). The V and J ends lost 5 bases and 2 bases, in that order; junction bases with no gene match: 9. The CDR3 DNA is TGCAGTGCTCCAGGCAGCGGGGAAACCTACGAGCAGTACTTC. Translating it yields CSAPGSGETYEQYF.